Included here is one TCR beta chain sequence, with context. The V end was cut by 6 bases, the J end by 4 bases, with 13 bases between. Germline V CDR1 and CDR2: MNHEY, SVGAGI. The CDR3 is 15 residues long. This record comes from a study of shared clonotypes between healthy human individuals. The table came from immunoSEQ multiplex PCR; TCRdb's copy has only in-frame clones and leaves some out. The sample shows about 1 million clones, about three quarters of them seen only once. V usage is TRBV6-5 and J usage is TRBJ1-6; D uncertain. Material for sequencing was memory CD4+ T cells sorted from blood. Subset reported: CD45RA-negative fraction. The receptor comes from a man younger than 30 in good health. CDR3 amino acids: CASRPHLPYNSPLHF. The CDR3 DNA is TGTGCCAGCAGGCCTCATTTACCATATAATTCACCCCTCCACTTT.